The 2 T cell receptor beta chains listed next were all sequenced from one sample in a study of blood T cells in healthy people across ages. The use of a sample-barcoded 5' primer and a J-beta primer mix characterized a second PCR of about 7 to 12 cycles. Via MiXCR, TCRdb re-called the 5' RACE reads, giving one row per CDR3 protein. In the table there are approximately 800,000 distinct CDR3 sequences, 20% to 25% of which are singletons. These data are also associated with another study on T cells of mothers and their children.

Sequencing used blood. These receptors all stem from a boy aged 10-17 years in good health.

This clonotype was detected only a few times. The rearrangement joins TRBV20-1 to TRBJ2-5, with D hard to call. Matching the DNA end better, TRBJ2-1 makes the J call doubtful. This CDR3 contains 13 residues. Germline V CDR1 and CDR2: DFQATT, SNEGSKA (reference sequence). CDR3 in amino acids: CSPLGLLGNEQFF. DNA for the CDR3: TGCAGTCCTTTAGGGCTCCTAGGAAATGAGCAGTTCTTC.

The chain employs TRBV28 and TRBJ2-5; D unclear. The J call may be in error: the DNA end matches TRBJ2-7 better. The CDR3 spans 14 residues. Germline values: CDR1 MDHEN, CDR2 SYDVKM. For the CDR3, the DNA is TGTGCCAGCAGCTGGACCGTCGGTTCCTACGAGCAGTACTTC. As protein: CASSWTVGSYEQYF.